Presented here are 24 T cell receptor beta chains from one specimen sequenced in a study of memory CD8 T cells in hepatitis C reinfection. Sample time point: late/post reinfection, 12 to 24 weeks after detection. Sorted cells were sequenced directly ex vivo without any in vitro expansion. TCRdb's table, derived via immunoSEQ multiplex PCR, lists solely in-frame clones and lacks some. The profile shows 46,000 or so clones, about 88% of them singletons. The sequencing input was naive CD8+ T cells sorted from blood. Receptors originate from a man younger than 35 with hepatitis C virus infection.

The V call is TRBV19, the J call TRBJ1-5; TRBD1 aligns across 8 bases. Germline V lookup: CDR1 LNHDA, CDR2 SQIVND (reference sequence). This CDR3 spans 15 amino acids. With V trimmed by 7 bases and J by 1 base, 6 bases remained unmatched. DNA for the CDR3: TGTGCCAGTAACCCAGGGGGCAGAAGCAATCAGCCCCAGCATTTT. Protein product: CASNPGGRSNQPQHF.

The CDR3 nucleotides read TGTGCCAGCAGCTCAACAGGGGAAGCTTTCTTT. Residues: CASSSTGEAFF. This chain uses TRBV7-2 with TRBJ1-1, with D perhaps TRBD1 (6 bases). This CDR3 region has 11 residues. Germline V gives CDR1 SGHTA, CDR2 FQGNSA. Between the trimmed V and J ends, which lost 4 bases and 8 bases, there was a span of 8 bases. Based on the CDR3 plus reference TRBV7-2 and TRBJ1-1, the full variable domain is GAGVSQSPSNKVTEKGKDVELRCDPISGHTALYWYRQSLGQGLEFLIYFQGNSAPDKSGLPSDRFSAERTGGSVSTLTIQRTQQEDSAVYLCASSSTGEAFFGQGTRLTVV.

The chain is built from TRBV27 and TRBJ2-7; 11 bases are a match to TRBD1. Germline-derived CDR1 and CDR2 are MNHEY and SMNVEV (reference sequence). The junction had 1 base not matched to a gene; V was cut back by 3 bases and J by 3 bases. The CDR3 consists of 14 residues. Here the CDR3 reads CASSFGTGGYEQYF. Written as DNA, the CDR3 is TGTGCCAGCAGTTTCGGGACAGGGGGCTACGAGCAGTACTTC.

The chain uses TRBV27 and TRBJ1-1; unclear D gene. Germline V gene lookup returns CDR1 MNHEY and CDR2 SMNVEV (reference sequence). V lost 3 bases and J lost 1, with 9 bases in between. The CDR3 totals 14 residues. CDR3 residues: CASSFLQQNTEAFF. The CDR3 DNA follows: TGTGCCAGCAGTTTTCTACAGCAGAACACTGAAGCTTTCTTT.

This clone was seen a single time. This sequence joins TRBV19 and TRBJ1-1; D is undetermined. Between the trimmed V and J ends, which lost 7 bases and 1 base, there was a span of 16 bases. Germline CDR1 is LNHDA and CDR2 is SQIVND (reference sequence). The CDR3 consists of 15 residues. CDR3 DNA: TGTGCCAGTACAATCGGGATGCCTGCGAACACTGAAGCTTTCTTT. This translates into CASTIGMPANTEAFF.

The V and J genes are TRBV13 and TRBJ2-5; D might be TRBD1 (5 bases). This CDR3 has 16 amino acids. Germline values: CDR1 PRHDT, CDR2 FYEKMQ (reference sequence). Trimming pared 3 bases from V and 1 base from J, leaving 15 bases between. CDR3 nucleotides: TGTGCCAGCAGCTTGAGTCTAGGGGAATCCCAAGAGACCCAGTACTTC. Translation: CASSLSLGESQETQYF. Filled out from reference TRBV13 and TRBJ2-5, the complete variable domain reads AAGVIQSPRHLIKEKRETATLKCYPIPRHDTVYWYQQGPGQDPQFLISFYEKMQSDKGSIPDRFSAQQFSDYHSELNMSSLELGDSALYFCASSLSLGESQETQYFGPGTRLLVL.

The gene calls are TRBV6-6 and TRBJ1-5; D call uncertain. Trimming pared 2 bases from V and 3 bases from J, leaving 5 bases between. The CDR3 runs to 13 residues. CDR1 is MNHNY, CDR2 SVGAGI, per germline (reference sequence). CDR3 nucleotides: TGTGCCAGCAGTTACCTAGCCAATCAGCCCCAGCATTTT. This gives the protein CASSYLANQPQHF.

This chain connects TRBV9 to TRBJ1-5; D remains ambiguous. CDR1 and CDR2 (germline): SGDLS, YYNGEE. The CDR3 consists of 13 residues. With 7 bases removed from V and 7 bases from J, the gap between germline ends came to 15 bases. The chain's CDR3 is CASGAGGRQPQHF. Written as DNA, the CDR3 is TGTGCCAGCGGCGCAGGAGGAAGACAGCCCCAGCATTTT.

The genes are TRBV4-2 and TRBJ2-6; D unresolved. CDR1 is LGHNA, CDR2 YNFKEQ, per germline. The CDR3 consists of 17 residues. V gave up 3 bases and J gave up 0 bases, with 12 bases separating them. CDR3 bases: TGTGCCAGCAGCCACGGTCTCGACACCTCTGGGGCCAACGTCCTGACTTTC. Protein product: CASSHGLDTSGANVLTF.

CDR3 sequence: CASSPGGQGSSPLHF. The CDR3 DNA is TGTGCCAGCAGCCCCGGGGGACAGGGTTCTTCACCCCTCCACTTT. V gene TRBV13 combines with J gene TRBJ1-6, with 9 bases matching TRBD1. J gave up 9 bases and V 5 bases, and 8 bases lay outside the gene matches. Per the germline V gene, CDR1 is PRHDT and CDR2 is FYEKMQ (reference sequence). This CDR3 spans 15 amino acids. Full variable domain (missing parts from reference TRBV13 and TRBJ1-6): AAGVIQSPRHLIKEKRETATLKCYPIPRHDTVYWYQQGPGQDPQFLISFYEKMQSDKGSIPDRFSAQQFSDYHSELNMSSLELGDSALYFCASSPGGQGSSPLHFGNGTRLTVT.

The chain combines TRBV7-9 with TRBJ2-7; 9 nucleotides line up with TRBD1. V lost 4 bases to trimming and J lost 4 bases; unmatched junction nucleotides: 5. Per germline, CDR1 SEHNR and CDR2 FQNEAQ (reference sequence). The CDR3 runs to 14 residues. CDR3 bases: TGTGCCAGCAGCTGGCCGGGACAGGGTTACGAGCAGTACTTC. Amino acid sequence: CASSWPGQGYEQYF.

This chain links TRBV5-5 with TRBJ2-1; 10 bases are shared with TRBD1. V trimming: 4 bases; J trimming: 9 bases; junction bases outside the gene matches: 7. The CDR3 is made up of 14 amino acids. The V gene's germline CDR1 is SGHKS and CDR2 YYEKEE (reference sequence). The CDR3 spells CASSLPGQGIEQFF. DNA for the CDR3: TGTGCCAGCAGCCTACCGGGACAGGGGATTGAGCAGTTCTTC.

The chain has TRBV28 and TRBJ2-1, with TRBD1 identical over 9 bases. The CDR3 runs to 15 residues. The germline CDR1 and CDR2 sequences are MDHEN and SYDVKM. J was trimmed by 7 bases and V by 3 bases; bases with no gene match: 7. The CDR3 reads CASSFDRGSGNEQFF. The CDR3 bases are TGTGCCAGCAGTTTCGACAGGGGGTCTGGGAATGAGCAGTTCTTC.

The CDR3 spells CSVEEGLAGGGSTDTQYF. The CDR3 nucleotides are TGCAGCGTTGAAGAGGGACTAGCGGGGGGAGGTAGCACAGATACGCAGTATTTT. This chain joins TRBV29-1 and TRBJ2-3; 15 positions match TRBD2. Germline loops: CDR1 SQVTM, CDR2 ANQGSEA. The trim removed 0 bases at V and 0 bases at J, leaving 4 bases unmatched. CDR3 length equals 18 residues.

DNA of the CDR3: TGTGCCAGCAGAACAGGGGCAGATACGCAGTATTTT. Amino acid sequence: CASRTGADTQYF. J is TRBJ2-3 and V is TRBV7-9, with TRBD1 matching over 7 bases. CDR3 length equals 12 residues. CDR1 is SEHNR and CDR2 is FQNEAQ in the germline V gene (reference sequence). Trimming removed 6 bases from V and 4 bases from J; junction bases left unmatched: 1.

The V call is TRBV27, the J call TRBJ2-1; possible D gene TRBD1, 6 bases. V was shortened by 6 bases and J by 8 bases, with 26 bases between the two germline ends. The germline V gene encodes CDR1 MNHEY and CDR2 SMNVEV (reference sequence). The CDR3 runs 17 residues. The CDR3 DNA reads as TGTGCCAGCAGATCTGACAGAGGGGGTAAAAGATGGGATGAGCAGTTCTTC. It specifies CASRSDRGGKRWDEQFF.

The chain combines TRBV11-1 with TRBJ2-1, with D unresolved. Trimming removed 1 base at V and 0 bases at J, with 10 bases between. Looked up from germline, CDR1 is SGHAT and CDR2 is FQDESV (reference sequence). The CDR3 is 16 amino acids. CDR3 loop: CASSLGLTSSYNEQFF. The CDR3 region has the DNA TGTGCCAGCAGCTTAGGACTTACGAGCTCCTACAATGAGCAGTTCTTC.

The chain recombines TRBV5-6 with TRBJ2-5; 7 bases agree with TRBD1. This CDR3 contains 15 residues. Per the germline V gene, CDR1 is SGHDT and CDR2 is YYEEEE. V shed 0 bases, J shed 7 bases, and the junction held 9 bases outside the gene matches. This CDR3 reads CASSLVASDRVTQYF. Written as DNA, the CDR3 is TGTGCCAGCAGCTTGGTTGCCAGTGACAGGGTGACCCAGTACTTC.

This chain links TRBV11-2 with TRBJ2-1; 8 bases map to TRBD2. The CDR3 sequence is 16 residues long. The V segment lost 1 base and the J segment 7 bases; nucleotides outside the gene matches: 9. Germline V gives CDR1 SGHAT, CDR2 FQNNGV. The CDR3 DNA is TGTGCCAGCAGCTTAGTCTGGGCGGGGGGTCAGAATGAGCAGTTCTTC. The encoded protein is CASSLVWAGGQNEQFF.

DNA for the CDR3: TGCGCCAGCAGCTTAAGCGGGAGTGCTTTAGATACGCAGTATTTT. It encodes CASSLSGSALDTQYF. The chain has TRBV5-1 and TRBJ2-3; TRBD2 matches 8 bases. J gave up 5 bases and V 2 bases, and 7 bases lay outside the gene matches. CDR3 size: 15 residues. CDR1 SGHRS and CDR2 YFSETQ come from the germline V gene.

A single count supports this clone. V and J are TRBV28 and TRBJ2-7; D is possibly TRBD1 (6 bases). The CDR3 totals 13 residues. Trimming removed 4 bases from V and 1 base from J, with 8 bases in between. The germline V gene has CDR1 MDHEN and CDR2 SYDVKM. This chain's CDR3 is CASSSQGSYEQYV. In nucleotides, the CDR3 is TGTGCCAGCAGTTCACAGGGTTCCTACGAGCAGTACGTC.

The chain recombines TRBV27 with TRBJ2-7; the match to TRBD1 covers 9 bases. Germline lookup yields CDR1 MNHEY and CDR2 SMNVEV (reference sequence). This CDR3 has 14 amino acids. With V trimmed by 4 bases and J by 3 bases, 4 bases remained unmatched. The CDR3 region is CASSSYRGHYEQYF. CDR3 sequence (DNA): TGTGCCAGCAGTTCTTACAGGGGGCACTACGAGCAGTACTTC.

This clone was counted between two and nine times. The chain is built from TRBV5-1 and TRBJ2-7, with a possible D match to TRBD1 (6 bases). Trimming cost V 6 bases and J 7 bases, with 11 bases left between them. From germline, CDR1 is SGHRS and CDR2 YFSETQ. The CDR3 has 11 residues. CDR3 residues: CASMWGREQYF. The CDR3 DNA is TGCGCCAGCATGTGGGGGCGAGAGCAGTACTTC. The whole variable domain, remainder taken from reference TRBV5-1 and TRBJ2-7, is KAGVTQTPRYLIKTRGQQVTLSCSPISGHRSVSWYQQTPGQGLQFLFEYFSETQRNKGNFPGRFSGRQFSNSRSEMNVSTLELGDSALYLCASMWGREQYFGPGTRLTVT.

The V gene is TRBV9, the J gene TRBJ2-5, with 8 bases identical to TRBD2. The CDR3 loop spans 14 amino acids. In germline, CDR1 is SGDLS, CDR2 YYNGEE. V shed 4 bases, J shed 4 bases, and the junction held 6 bases outside the gene matches. CDR3 amino acids: CASSRGGARETQYF. The DNA for the CDR3 is TGTGCCAGCAGCCGGGGGGGGGCCCGAGAGACCCAGTACTTC.